Shown below are 9 T cell receptor beta chains from a single sample sequenced in a study of T-cell memory formation after mild COVID-19. TCRdb re-called the 5' RACE reads through MiXCR, storing one row per CDR3 protein. Here the sample spans about 410,000 distinct CDR3 sequences, about 22% being singletons. The sample was PBMCs or a T cell subset sorted from them (not recorded which). These receptors all stem from an adult woman who had mild COVID-19 (a few samples of this study predate the infection). Cell type and time point are not known.

This rearrangement joins TRBV7-3 to TRBJ2-2; D gene uncertain. V dropped 2 bases and J dropped 5 bases, with 12 bases sitting between them. Germline assignment: CDR1 SGHTA and CDR2 FQGTGA. The CDR3 has 15 amino acids. The CDR3 sequence is CASSLSFGKTGELFF. The CDR3 DNA follows: TGTGCCAGCAGCTTATCATTTGGGAAAACCGGGGAGCTGTTTTTT.

This clonotype was picked up a small number of times. This rearrangement joins TRBV27 to TRBJ1-1, with a weak D call TRBD1 (6 bases). Trimming removed 6 bases from V and 4 bases from J, with 18 bases in between. The germline CDR1 and CDR2 sequences are MNHEY and SMNVEV (reference sequence). CDR3 size: 15 residues. CDR3 in amino acids: CASSLTGGLGTEAFF. CDR3 bases: TGTGCCAGCAGCTTGACAGGTGGTTTAGGCACTGAAGCTTTCTTT.

This clonotype was recorded a few times. The chain has TRBV5-5 and TRBJ1-2, with TRBD1 matching 9 bases. Per germline, CDR1 SGHKS and CDR2 YYEKEE (reference sequence). The CDR3 has 17 residues. With 3 bases clipped from V and 3 bases from J, the junction kept 12 bases outside the gene matches. CDR3 region: CASSWDTGGTPYYGYTF. The CDR3 nucleotides read TGTGCCAGCAGCTGGGACACAGGGGGCACCCCTTACTATGGCTACACCTTC.

CDR3 nucleotide sequence: TGCAGTGCTAGAGATACGGCCAGGGGGCAGGTCTATGGCTACACCTTC. Protein: CSARDTARGQVYGYTF. The rearrangement joins TRBV20-1 to TRBJ1-2, with 8 bases that match TRBD1. The CDR3 loop spans 16 amino acids. V gave up 0 bases and J gave up 4 bases; unmatched junction bases: 10. Germline CDR1 DFQATT, CDR2 SNEGSKA (reference sequence).

This chain connects TRBV20-1 to TRBJ2-5, with a weak D call TRBD2 (6 bases). From germline, CDR1 is DFQATT and CDR2 SNEGSKA (reference sequence). The CDR3 is 15 residues long. V was pared by 3 bases and J by 5 bases, with 19 bases between. CDR3 nucleotides: TGCAGTGCTAGGCGCCCCGGGACTCCCAGTGAGACCCAGTACTTC. This encodes CSARRPGTPSETQYF.

The chain recombines TRBV12-3 or TRBV12-4 with TRBJ2-3; TRBD2 aligns across 9 bases. V was clipped by 5 bases and J by 6 bases; unmatched bases: 6. The CDR3 runs 14 residues. CDR3 amino acids: CASSPGTSFDTQYF. The CDR3 nucleotides are TGTGCCAGCAGTCCAGGGACTAGCTTTGATACGCAGTATTTT.

With respect to this clonotype: At one boundary the junction diverges from the germline segment, which might be a read error. V gene TRBV18 combines with J gene TRBJ2-1, with 8 bases that match TRBD2. This CDR3 has 16 amino acids. CDR1 and CDR2 (germline): KGHSH, LQKENI. The CDR3 loop reads CARSPQLSGNRGEQFF. CDR3 DNA sequence: TGTGCCAGATCACCACAGCTTAGCGGGAATCGAGGTGAGCAGTTCTTC.

This chain joins TRBV9 and TRBJ1-2, with a weak D call TRBD1 (5 bases). Trimming removed 3 bases from V and 5 bases from J, with 20 bases in between. The germline V gene encodes CDR1 SGDLS and CDR2 YYNGEE. The CDR3 is 16 amino acids. The CDR3 DNA sequence: TGTGCCAGCAGCGCTGGGGAAGGGGCAGCAAAGTATGGCTACACCTTC. Translated, it gives CASSAGEGAAKYGYTF.

This clonotype was seen a few times. V is TRBV29-1 and J is TRBJ2-3; TRBD1 is a possible D gene (6 bases). Per the germline V gene, CDR1 is SQVTM and CDR2 is ANQGSEA. This CDR3 comprises 13 residues. V lost 4 bases, J lost 2 bases, and 10 bases lay in between. The DNA for the CDR3 is TGCAGCGTTGGCGGACAGAACACAGATACGCAGTATTTT. It encodes CSVGGQNTDTQYF.